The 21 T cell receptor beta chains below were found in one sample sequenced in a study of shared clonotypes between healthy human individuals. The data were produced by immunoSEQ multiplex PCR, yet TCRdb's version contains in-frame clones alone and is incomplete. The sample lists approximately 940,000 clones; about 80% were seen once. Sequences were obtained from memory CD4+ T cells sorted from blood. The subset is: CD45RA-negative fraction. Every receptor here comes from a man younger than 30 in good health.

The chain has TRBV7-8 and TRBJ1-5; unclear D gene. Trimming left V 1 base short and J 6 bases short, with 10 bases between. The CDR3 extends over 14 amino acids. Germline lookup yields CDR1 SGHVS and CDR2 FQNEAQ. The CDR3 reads CASSLVPGFQPQHF. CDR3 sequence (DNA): TGTGCCAGCAGCTTAGTTCCGGGGTTTCAGCCCCAGCATTTT.

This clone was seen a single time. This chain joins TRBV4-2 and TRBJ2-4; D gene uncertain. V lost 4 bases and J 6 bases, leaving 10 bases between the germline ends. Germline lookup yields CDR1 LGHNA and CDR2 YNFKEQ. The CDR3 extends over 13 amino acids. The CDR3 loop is CASSPQAPNIQYF. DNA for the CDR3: TGTGCCAGCAGCCCCCAGGCACCAAACATTCAGTACTTC.

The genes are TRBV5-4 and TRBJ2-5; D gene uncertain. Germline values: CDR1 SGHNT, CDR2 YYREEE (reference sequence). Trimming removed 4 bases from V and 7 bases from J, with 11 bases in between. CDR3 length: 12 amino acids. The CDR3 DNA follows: TGTGCCAGCAGCATATATCCGGGGACCCAGTACTTC. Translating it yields CASSIYPGTQYF.

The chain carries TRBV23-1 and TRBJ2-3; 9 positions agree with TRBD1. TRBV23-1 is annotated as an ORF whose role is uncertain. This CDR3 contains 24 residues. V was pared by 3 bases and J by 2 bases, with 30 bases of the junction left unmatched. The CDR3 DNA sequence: TGCGCCAGCAGTCACTACTACGGGACAGGGTTAATTAGGACCACACCCGAAGCCACAGATACGCAGTATTTT. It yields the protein CASSHYYGTGLIRTTPEATDTQYF.

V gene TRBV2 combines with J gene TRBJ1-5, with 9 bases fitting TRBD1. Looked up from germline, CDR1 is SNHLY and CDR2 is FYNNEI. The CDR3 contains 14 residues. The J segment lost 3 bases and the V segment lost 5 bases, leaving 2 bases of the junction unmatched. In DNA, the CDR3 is TGTGCCAGCAGTTCACAGGGGGCCAATCAGCCCCAGCATTTT. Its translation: CASSSQGANQPQHF.

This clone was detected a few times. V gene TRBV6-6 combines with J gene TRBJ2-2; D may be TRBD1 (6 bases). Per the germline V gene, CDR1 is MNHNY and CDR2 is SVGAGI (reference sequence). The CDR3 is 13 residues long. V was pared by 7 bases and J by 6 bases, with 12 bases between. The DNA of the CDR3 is TGTGCCAGCATTCCACAGGGTCCCGGGGAGCTGTTTTTT. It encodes CASIPQGPGELFF.

In nucleotides, the CDR3 is TGTGCCAGCAGCTCAGTAGGGCCGGCCGAGACCCAGTACTTC. It translates to CASSSVGPAETQYF. The chain joins TRBV9 to TRBJ2-5; D gene unclear. Germline V lookup: CDR1 SGDLS, CDR2 YYNGEE. Trimming took 4 bases from V and 5 from J, leaving 15 bases between them. This CDR3 comprises 14 residues. The variable domain in full, with the rest retrieved from reference TRBV9 and TRBJ2-5, is DSGVTQTPKHLITATGQRVTLRCSPRSGDLSVYWYQQSLDQGLQFLIQYYNGEERAKGNILERFSAQQFPDLHSELNLSSLELGDSALYFCASSSVGPAETQYFGPGTRLLVL.

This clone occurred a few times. CDR3 region: CASAPSSGQGSSYGYTF. CDR3 DNA: TGTGCCAGCGCCCCATCATCCGGACAGGGTTCATCTTATGGCTACACCTTC. This chain connects TRBV25-1 to TRBJ1-2; 8 bases fit TRBD1. V shed 8 bases and J 5 bases; nucleotides not matched to a gene: 19. Germline assignment: CDR1 MGHDK and CDR2 SYGVNS. The CDR3 sequence is 17 residues long.

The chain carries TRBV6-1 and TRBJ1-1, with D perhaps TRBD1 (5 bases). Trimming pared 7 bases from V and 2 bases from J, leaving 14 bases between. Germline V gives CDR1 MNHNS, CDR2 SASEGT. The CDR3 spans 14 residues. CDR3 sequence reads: CASKLAGINTEAFF. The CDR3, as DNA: TGTGCCAGCAAATTGGCAGGGATCAACACTGAAGCTTTCTTT.

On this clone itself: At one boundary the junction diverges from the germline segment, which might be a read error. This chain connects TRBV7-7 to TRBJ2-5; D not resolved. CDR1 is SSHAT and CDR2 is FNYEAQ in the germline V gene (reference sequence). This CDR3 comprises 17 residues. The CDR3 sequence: CASSRHPIQALQETQYF. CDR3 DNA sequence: TGTGCTAGCAGTCGTCACCCGATTCAGGCCCTACAAGAGACCCAGTACTTC.

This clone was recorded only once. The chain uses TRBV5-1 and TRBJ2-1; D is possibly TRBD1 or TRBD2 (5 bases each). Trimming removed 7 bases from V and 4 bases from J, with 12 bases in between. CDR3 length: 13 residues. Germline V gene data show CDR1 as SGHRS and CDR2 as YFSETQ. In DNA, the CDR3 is TGCGCCAGCGGTGGGGACGGGTACAATGAGCAGTTCTTC. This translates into CASGGDGYNEQFF.

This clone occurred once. DNA for the CDR3: TGTGCCAGCAGCGGGGGACAGATGAGCTCCTATAATTCACCCCTCCACTTT. Its protein product is CASSGGQMSSYNSPLHF. The V and J genes are TRBV9 and TRBJ1-6; TRBD1 agrees at 7 bases. Germline V CDR1 and CDR2: SGDLS, YYNGEE. The CDR3 spans 17 residues. V shed 3 bases, J shed 0 bases, and the junction held 6 bases outside the gene matches. Supplemented by reference TRBV9 and TRBJ1-6, the full variable domain reads DSGVTQTPKHLITATGQRVTLRCSPRSGDLSVYWYQQSLDQGLQFLIQYYNGEERAKGNILERFSAQQFPDLHSELNLSSLELGDSALYFCASSGGQMSSYNSPLHFGNGTRLTVT.

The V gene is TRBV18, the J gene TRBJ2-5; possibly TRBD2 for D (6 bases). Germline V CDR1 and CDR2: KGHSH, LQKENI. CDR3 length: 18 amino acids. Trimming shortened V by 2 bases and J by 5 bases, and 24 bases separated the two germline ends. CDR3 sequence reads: CASSPSLSSGVAWETQYF. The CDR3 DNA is TGTGCCAGCTCACCAAGTCTCAGTTCGGGAGTAGCTTGGGAGACCCAGTACTTC.

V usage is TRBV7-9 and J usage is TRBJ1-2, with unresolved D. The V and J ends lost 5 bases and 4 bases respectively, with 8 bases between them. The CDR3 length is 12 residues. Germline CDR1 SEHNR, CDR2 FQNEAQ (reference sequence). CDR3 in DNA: TGTGCCAGCAGCAAGGACGGCTATGGCTACACCTTC. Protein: CASSKDGYGYTF.

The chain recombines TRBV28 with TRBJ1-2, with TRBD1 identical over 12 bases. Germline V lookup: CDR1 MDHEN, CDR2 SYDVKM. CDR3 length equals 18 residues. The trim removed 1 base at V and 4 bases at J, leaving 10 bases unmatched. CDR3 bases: TGTGCCAGCAGTTTATTCGCCCCCGGGACAGGGGGCGGCTATGGCTACACCTTC. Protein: CASSLFAPGTGGGYGYTF.

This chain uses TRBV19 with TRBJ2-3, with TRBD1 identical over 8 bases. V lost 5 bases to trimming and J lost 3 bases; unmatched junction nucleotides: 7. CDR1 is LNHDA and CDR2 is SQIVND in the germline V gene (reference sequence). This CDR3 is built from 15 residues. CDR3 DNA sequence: TGTGCCAGTAGTGGCGGGGACAGGAGTACAGATACGCAGTATTTT. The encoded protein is CASSGGDRSTDTQYF.

The CDR3 reads CASSTGAGTSGLNEQFF. CDR3 nucleotide sequence: TGCGCCAGCAGCACCGGCGCCGGGACTAGCGGCCTTAATGAGCAGTTCTTC. The chain employs TRBV5-1 and TRBJ2-1; 11 bases are shared with TRBD2. Germline V gene lookup returns CDR1 SGHRS and CDR2 YFSETQ. With V trimmed by 4 bases and J by 7 bases, 13 bases remained unmatched. This CDR3 spans 17 amino acids.

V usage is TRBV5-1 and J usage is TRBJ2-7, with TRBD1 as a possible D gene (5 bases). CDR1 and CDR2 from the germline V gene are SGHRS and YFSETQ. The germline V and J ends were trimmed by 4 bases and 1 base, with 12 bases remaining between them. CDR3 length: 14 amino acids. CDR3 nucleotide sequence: TGCGCCAGCAGCCAAGCAGGGTTATCCTACGAGCAGTACTTC. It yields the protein CASSQAGLSYEQYF.

The CDR3, as DNA: TGTGCCAGCAGCTCTTCTCCGAACACTGAAGCTTTCTTT. Its translation is CASSSSPNTEAFF. The J gene is TRBJ1-1, the V gene TRBV11-2; D gene ambiguous. V gave up 4 bases and J gave up 1 base, with 7 bases separating them. This CDR3 contains 13 residues. Germline V lookup: CDR1 SGHAT, CDR2 FQNNGV. Drawing the rest from reference TRBV11-2 and TRBJ1-1, the complete variable domain is EAGVAQSPRYKIIEKRQSVAFWCNPISGHATLYWYQQILGQGPKLLIQFQNNGVVDDSQLPKDRFSAERLKGVDSTLKIQPAKLEDSAVYLCASSSSPNTEAFFGQGTRLTVV.

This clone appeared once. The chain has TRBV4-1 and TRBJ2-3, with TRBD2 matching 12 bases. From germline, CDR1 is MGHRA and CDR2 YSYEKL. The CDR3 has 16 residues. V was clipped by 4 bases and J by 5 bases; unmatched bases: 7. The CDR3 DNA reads TGCGCCAGCAGCCCTGCTAGCGGGGGGGCTTTAGATACGCAGTATTTT. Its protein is CASSPASGGALDTQYF.

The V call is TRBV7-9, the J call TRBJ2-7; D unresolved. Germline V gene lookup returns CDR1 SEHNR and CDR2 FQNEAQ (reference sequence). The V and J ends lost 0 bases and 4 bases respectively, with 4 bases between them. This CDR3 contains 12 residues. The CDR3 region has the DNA TGTGCCAGCAGCTTAGCGGCGTACGAGCAGTACTTC. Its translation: CASSLAAYEQYF.